The T cell receptor beta chain under discussion was sequenced for a study of CD8+ T cells in alopecia areata. Study-wide points: Besides other cells, scalp samples also yield sequences of resident alphabeta T cells from normal skin.

This sample's treatment: oral pan-JAK inhibitor, 5-10 mg twice daily. Lesional scalp punch biopsies and peripheral blood were collected from alopecia areata patients. Isolated RNA was reverse transcribed into cDNA used as the sequencing template. Data came from immunoSEQ multiplex PCR; TCRdb stores just in-frame clones and leaves some out. Of 50,000 to 65,000 clones in the sample, 46% were seen once. This clone was counted only a few times. As yet, its antigen is unknown. The CDR3 sequence is 12 residues long. The germline CDR1 and CDR2 sequences are GTSNPN and SVGIG (reference sequence). V shed 2 bases and J shed 5 bases, with 10 bases lying between them.

The sequences come from CD8+ T cells sorted from blood, collected at roughly week 36, from a patient treated with tofacitinib. V is TRBV30 and J is TRBJ2-7; tentatively, D is TRBD1 (6 bases). This sequence originates from a human donor with alopecia areata. Here the CDR3 DNA reads TGTGCCTGGAGTCCTACAGGGAACGAGCAGTACTTC. Protein: CAWSPTGNEQYF. The full variable domain, rest sourced from reference TRBV30 and TRBJ2-7, is SQTIHQWPATLVQPVGSPLSLECTVEGTSNPNLYWYRQAAGRGLQLLFYSVGIGQISSEVPQNLSASRPQDRQFILSSKKLLLSDSGFYLCAWSPTGNEQYFGPGTRLTVT.